Each of the 24 T cell receptor beta chains below was sequenced from the same sample in a study of OX40 agonist ivuxolimab in advanced cancers. Profiled with immunoSEQ multiplex PCR; TCRdb holds only in-frame clones, not every one. The sample records some 39,000 clones, around nine tenths being singletons. Sequencing used CD4+ or CD8+ T cells sorted from blood, obtained in a trial of the OX40 agonist ivuxolimab. The origin of the receptors is an adult with an advanced solid tumor such as melanoma, head and neck, liver or kidney cancer.

Only one count was recorded for this clone. The chain uses TRBV4-1 and TRBJ2-3; D gene unclear. The CDR3 runs 12 residues. V lost 1 base and J 9 bases, leaving 8 bases between the germline ends. Germline V gene lookup returns CDR1 MGHRA and CDR2 YSYEKL. The CDR3 here is CASSQAGVTQYF. CDR3 DNA sequence: TGCGCCAGCAGCCAAGCTGGAGTGACGCAGTATTTT.

The J gene is TRBJ1-2, the V gene TRBV6-6; 8 nucleotides match TRBD1. The CDR3 loop spans 15 amino acids. Germline V gives CDR1 MNHNY, CDR2 SVGAGI (reference sequence). Trimming removed 2 bases from V and 5 bases from J; junction bases left unmatched: 7. The CDR3 sequence: CASSYEGRGPYGYTF. Here the CDR3 DNA reads TGTGCCAGCAGTTACGAGGGCAGGGGGCCGTATGGCTACACCTTC.

The chain carries TRBV18 and TRBJ1-1; D perhaps matches TRBD1 (6 bases). Trimming cost V 6 bases and J 0 bases, with 11 bases left between them. The germline gives CDR1 KGHSH, CDR2 LQKENI. The CDR3 is made up of 14 amino acids. This CDR3 reads CASSRDTVNTEAFF. The CDR3 DNA is TGTGCCAGCTCCCGGGACACCGTGAACACTGAAGCTTTCTTT.

The chain is built from TRBV27 and TRBJ2-1, with D hard to call. CDR3 length: 16 residues. V was clipped by 5 bases and J by 0 bases, with 14 bases between them. Germline V gives CDR1 MNHEY, CDR2 SMNVEV (reference sequence). The chain's CDR3 is CASSLRLHTSYNEQFF. The CDR3 DNA is TGTGCCAGCAGTCTTCGGTTACACACCTCCTACAATGAGCAGTTCTTC.

This CDR3 reads CASSLGSTYEQYF. In DNA, the CDR3 is TGTGCCAGCAGCTTGGGGTCCACCTACGAGCAGTACTTC. The rearrangement links TRBV5-5 to TRBJ2-7; D is unclear. Germline loops: CDR1 SGHKS, CDR2 YYEKEE (reference sequence). V lost 0 bases, J lost 2 bases, and 6 bases lay in between. The CDR3 runs to 13 residues.

This sequence joins TRBV5-1 and TRBJ2-7; D not resolved. V shed 0 bases and J shed 4 bases, with 5 bases lying between them. CDR1 and CDR2 from the germline V gene are SGHRS and YFSETQ. The CDR3 is 12 residues long. In DNA form, the CDR3 reads TGCGCCAGCAGCTTGGATAAATACGAGCAGTACTTC. Translated, it gives CASSLDKYEQYF.

This clone is a singleton in its sample. The chain uses TRBV7-3 and TRBJ2-1, with 12 bases lining up with TRBD2. This CDR3 contains 18 residues. V gave up 5 bases and J gave up 2 bases; unmatched junction bases: 10. Germline lookup yields CDR1 SGHTA and CDR2 FQGTGA. The CDR3 is CASSPGGTSGLAYNEQFF. For the CDR3, the DNA is TGTGCCAGCAGCCCTGGGGGGACTAGCGGGTTAGCCTACAATGAGCAGTTCTTC.

The chain couples TRBV6-1 to TRBJ2-7; D is perhaps TRBD2 (5 bases). Germline-derived CDR1 and CDR2 are MNHNS and SASEGT. The V gene lost 6 bases and the J gene lost 0 bases, with 12 bases spanning the gap. The CDR3 is made up of 14 amino acids. The CDR3 spells CASREDARSYEQYF. CDR3 nucleotides: TGTGCCAGCAGGGAGGACGCCCGCTCCTACGAGCAGTACTTC.

This chain connects TRBV6-6 to TRBJ1-5; the D is unclear. The CDR3 runs to 15 residues. V lost 0 bases and J 4 bases, leaving 10 bases between the germline ends. Germline CDR1 is MNHNY and CDR2 is SVGAGI (reference sequence). The CDR3 sequence: CASSYSVAGNQPQHF. The CDR3, as DNA: TGTGCCAGCAGTTACTCGGTCGCAGGTAATCAGCCCCAGCATTTT.

V usage is TRBV15 and J usage is TRBJ1-4, with D uncertain. Germline values: CDR1 LNHNV, CDR2 YYDKDF (reference sequence). The V gene lost 2 bases and the J gene lost 3 bases, with 13 bases spanning the gap. The CDR3 sequence is 16 residues long. CDR3 region: CATSRIAQRPNEKLFF. CDR3 sequence (DNA): TGTGCCACCAGCAGAATCGCGCAGAGGCCTAATGAAAAACTGTTTTTT.

V gene TRBV7-9 combines with J gene TRBJ1-4, with D perhaps matching TRBD1 (5 bases). V was clipped by 1 base and J by 8 bases, with 14 bases between them. Germline V gene data show CDR1 as SEHNR and CDR2 as FQNEAQ (reference sequence). CDR3 length: 15 residues. The CDR3: CASSLGDALGEKLFF. The CDR3 coding sequence is TGTGCCAGCAGCTTAGGGGACGCTTTAGGGGAAAAACTGTTTTTT.

The rearrangement joins TRBV6-6 to TRBJ2-7; 7 nucleotides line up with TRBD1. This CDR3 region has 16 residues. With 0 bases clipped from V and 0 bases from J, the junction kept 5 bases outside the gene matches. Germline CDR1 is MNHNY and CDR2 is SVGAGI (reference sequence). CDR3 residues: CASSYSRDRYSYEQYF. The CDR3 region has the DNA TGTGCCAGCAGTTACTCAAGGGACAGATACTCCTACGAGCAGTACTTC.

The rearrangement links TRBV7-9 to TRBJ2-1, with TRBD2 matching 11 bases. V dropped 5 bases and J dropped 10; count of bases not matched to a gene: 7. The CDR3 covers 14 residues. Germline CDR1 is SEHNR and CDR2 is FQNEAQ (reference sequence). The CDR3, as DNA: TGTGCCAGCAGCCCGACTAGCGGGAATCCCGAGCAGTTCTTC. Translated, it gives CASSPTSGNPEQFF.

This chain links TRBV19 with TRBJ1-5; no clear D. The germline V gene has CDR1 LNHDA and CDR2 SQIVND (reference sequence). The CDR3 covers 14 residues. V dropped 3 bases and J dropped 5 bases, with 11 bases sitting between them. The CDR3 loop reads CASSIDYGYQPQHF. Here the CDR3 DNA reads TGTGCCAGTAGTATCGATTACGGATATCAGCCCCAGCATTTT. Full variable domain (rest looked up from reference TRBV19 and TRBJ1-5): DGGITQSPKYLFRKEGQNVTLSCEQNLNHDAMYWYRQDPGQGLRLIYYSQIVNDFQKGDIAEGYSVSREKKESFPLTVTSAQKNPTAFYLCASSIDYGYQPQHFGDGTRLSIL.

The chain couples TRBV7-2 to TRBJ1-1; D remains ambiguous. Germline V gene data show CDR1 as SGHTA and CDR2 as FQGNSA. V lost 3 bases, J lost 1 base, and 18 bases lay in between. The CDR3 sequence is 17 residues long. Written as DNA, the CDR3 is TGTGCCAGCAGCTTGTCGGTGACTAAAGGCCAGAACACTGAAGCTTTCTTT. This encodes CASSLSVTKGQNTEAFF.

The rearrangement links TRBV29-1 to TRBJ1-2; 9 bases fit TRBD1. The length of the CDR3 is 13 residues. V lost 7 bases, J lost 2 bases, and 5 bases stayed unmatched. Germline loops: CDR1 SQVTM, CDR2 ANQGSEA. The CDR3 bases are TGCAGCGCCCGGGACAGGGAGAACTATGGCTACACCTTC. This sequence encodes CSARDRENYGYTF.

This clone is medium-sized. CDR3 sequence: CASTPNGRDRNNEQFF. In nucleotides, the CDR3 is TGCGCCAGCACCCCCAACGGGCGGGACCGAAACAATGAGCAGTTCTTC. The chain employs TRBV5-1 and TRBJ2-1, with D perhaps matching TRBD2 (6 bases). CDR1 and CDR2 from the germline V gene are SGHRS and YFSETQ. The germline V and J ends were trimmed by 6 bases and 5 bases, with 21 bases remaining between them. The CDR3 sequence is 16 residues long.

The chain recombines TRBV19 with TRBJ2-7, with 7 nucleotides matching TRBD1. This CDR3 is built from 16 residues. V gave up 5 bases and J gave up 4 bases; unmatched junction bases: 14. Per germline, CDR1 LNHDA and CDR2 SQIVND (reference sequence). The CDR3 region is CASSFRTGSAGYEQYF. In DNA, the CDR3 is TGTGCCAGTAGTTTCCGGACAGGTTCGGCTGGGTACGAGCAGTACTTC. Combining the CDR3 with reference TRBV19 and TRBJ2-7 gives the whole variable domain DGGITQSPKYLFRKEGQNVTLSCEQNLNHDAMYWYRQDPGQGLRLIYYSQIVNDFQKGDIAEGYSVSREKKESFPLTVTSAQKNPTAFYLCASSFRTGSAGYEQYFGPGTRLTVT.

The chain employs TRBV10-3 and TRBJ2-7; 12 bases agree with TRBD1. The CDR3 runs 16 residues. Germline assignment: CDR1 ENHRY and CDR2 SYGVKD. V shed 4 bases, J shed 2 bases, and the junction held 6 bases outside the gene matches. The CDR3 region has the DNA TGTGCCATCAGTGTGCCGGGACAGGGGGCAACCTACGAGCAGTACTTC. This translates into CAISVPGQGATYEQYF.

The chain combines TRBV7-8 with TRBJ2-1; D gene ambiguous. Germline V gene lookup returns CDR1 SGHVS and CDR2 FQNEAQ. Between the trimmed V and J ends, which lost 0 bases and 4 bases, there was a span of 7 bases. This CDR3 contains 14 residues. DNA for the CDR3: TGTGCCAGCAGCTTAGCTCTATTATACAATGAGCAGTTCTTC. As protein: CASSLALLYNEQFF.

The rearrangement joins TRBV28 to TRBJ2-5, with 11 positions matching TRBD2. Trimming took 2 bases from V and 7 from J; bases not matched to a gene: 0. This CDR3 is built from 13 residues. CDR1 and CDR2 (germline): MDHEN, SYDVKM. The CDR3 region is CASSLGTSGTQYF. In nucleotides, the CDR3 is TGTGCCAGCAGTTTAGGGACTAGCGGGACCCAGTACTTC.

This sequence joins TRBV19 and TRBJ2-3; 7 nucleotides match TRBD2. Germline V lookup: CDR1 LNHDA, CDR2 SQIVND (reference sequence). CDR3 size: 15 residues. The ends lost 1 base at V and 4 bases at J; junction bases unmatched: 5. The CDR3 spells CASSIVSGGADTQYF. The DNA for the CDR3 is TGTGCCAGTAGTATAGTTTCGGGAGGAGCAGATACGCAGTATTTT.

This clone was seen a handful of times. The rearrangement links TRBV6-5 to TRBJ1-5; no reliable D call. Trimming cost V 6 bases and J 4 bases, with 10 bases left between them. In germline, CDR1 is MNHEY, CDR2 SVGAGI. This CDR3 spans 13 amino acids. Written as DNA, the CDR3 is TGTGCCAGCAGCATCTTTATAAATCAGCCCCAGCATTTT. As protein: CASSIFINQPQHF.

Only one count was recorded for this clone. This chain uses TRBV9 with TRBJ2-1; 10 bases agree with TRBD2. The CDR3 is 15 residues long. Germline V gene sequence: CDR1 SGDLS, CDR2 YYNGEE. Unmatched junction bases numbered 9, after V lost 5 bases and J lost 7 bases. CDR3 sequence: CASSTLAGVGNEQFF. CDR3 in DNA: TGTGCCAGCAGTACCCTAGCGGGAGTCGGAAATGAGCAGTTCTTC.